Listed below are T cell receptor beta chains from one sample, sequenced in a study of a mutant IDH1 vaccine in newly diagnosed glioma. The protocol was immunoSEQ multiplex PCR, while the TCRdb copy is restricted to in-frame clones and leaves out a portion. This sample has tens of thousands of clones, with more than 65% found just once. The sequencing used PBMCs, collected from a glioma patient treated with radiotherapy, temozolomide or both. The receptors were gathered from a man between 45 and 60 years old with glioma. Both conserved end residues are part of each CDR3. Fields, in order: V gene, D gene, J gene, clone size, CDR3 DNA, CDR3 protein. A D gene is named only where the DNA matches it firmly. Clone sizes are given selectively: once, few, many, or a class where the clone is expanded.

TRBV6-6	-	TRBJ1-2	-	TGTGCCAGCAGTTACCCAAGTGGCTACACCTTC	CASSYPSGYTF
TRBV10-3	TRBD2	TRBJ2-1	-	TGTGCCATCAGTGAACAACTAGCGTTATACAATGAGCAGTTCTTC	CAISEQLALYNEQFF
TRBV5-4	TRBD1	TRBJ1-2	-	TGTGCCAGCAGCCGCGCGGACAGGCCTAACTATGGCTACACCTTC	CASSRADRPNYGYTF
TRBV9	-	TRBJ2-7	-	TGTGCCAGCAGCGTAGACGTGGATTCTTACGAGCAGTACTTC	CASSVDVDSYEQYF
TRBV7-2	TRBD1	TRBJ1-1	-	TGTGCCAGCAGCGGGGACGGACAGGTCACTGAAGCTTTCTTT	CASSGDGQVTEAFF
TRBV10-3	-	TRBJ1-1	-	TGTGCCATCAGTGATCATTCTTTCGAAGCTTTCTTT	CAISDHSFEAFF
TRBV6-5	TRBD1	TRBJ2-7	once	TGTGCCAGCAGTAGAGGACAGGCTGGCGAGCAGTACTTC	CASSRGQAGEQYF
TRBV15	-	TRBJ1-5	-	TGTGCCACCAGCAGGGGGGGCGGAAATTCCTATAGCAATCAGCCCCAGCATTTT	CATSRGGGNSYSNQPQHF
TRBV6-1	-	TRBJ1-3	-	TGTGCCAGCAGTGAAGGCGCCCCGGGTGGAAACACCATATATTTT	CASSEGAPGGNTIYF
TRBV6-5	-	TRBJ1-1	-	TGTGCCAGCAGGACGACGAACACTGAAGCTTTCTTT	CASRTTNTEAFF
TRBV5-5	-	TRBJ2-7	-	TGTGCCAGCAGCTCAGCCTACGAGCAGTACTTC	CASSSAYEQYF
TRBV5-1	-	TRBJ1-2	-	TGCGCCAGCAGCTTCGGAGACTCCTATGGCTACACCTTC	CASSFGDSYGYTF
TRBV30	-	TRBJ1-1	-	TGTGCCTGTAGTGACTTTGGAGCTTTCTTT	CACSDFGAFF
TRBV18	-	TRBJ2-5	-	TGTGCCAGCTGCCTAGCGAGTAGGGAGACCCAGTACTTC	CASCLASRETQYF
TRBV15	-	TRBJ2-7	once	TGTGCCACCAGCAGCGGAAAGGCCTGGGGGATCAACGAGCAGTACTTC	CATSSGKAWGINEQYF
TRBV2	-	TRBJ1-3	-	TGTGCCAGCAGTGAATTTGCCTCTCTAGGGAACACCATATATTTT	CASSEFASLGNTIYF
TRBV6-5	TRBD2	TRBJ2-7	-	TGTGCCAGCAGGAAGGGAGGGATGGGCGAGCAGTACTTC	CASRKGGMGEQYF
TRBV7-7	-	TRBJ1-2	-	TGTGCTAGCAGCTTAGCGGGGGAAAAGGGTCCCATTGGCTACACCTTC	CASSLAGEKGPIGYTF
TRBV27	-	TRBJ2-3	-	TGTGCCAGCAGTACCTCAGGGGGGTGGACAGATACGCAGTATTTT	CASSTSGGWTDTQYF
TRBV19	TRBD1	TRBJ1-5	-	TGTGCCAGTACAGGGGGAAATCAGCCCCAGCATTTT	CASTGGNQPQHF
TRBV7-3	-	TRBJ2-3	-	TGTGCCAGCAGCCCCGGCGGGGCTGGGGATACGCAGTATTTT	CASSPGGAGDTQYF
TRBV4-2	-	TRBJ1-2	-	TGTGCCAGCAGCCAAGATGAGCAGGGGTACTATGGCTACACCTTC	CASSQDEQGYYGYTF
TRBV7-2	-	TRBJ1-1	-	TGTGCCAGCAGCTTAGCGTCAGGGAACACTGAAGCTTTCTTT	CASSLASGNTEAFF
TRBV6-1	-	TRBJ1-4	-	TGTGCCAGCAGTGAAGCGCTTCTAGAGGTAGAGGATGAAAAACTGTTTTTT	CASSEALLEVEDEKLFF
TRBV30	TRBD1	TRBJ1-2	-	TGTGCCTGGGATTCACATGGGACAGTTGGCGTGGGCTACACCTTC	CAWDSHGTVGVGYTF
TRBV6-5	-	TRBJ1-1	-	TGTGCCAGCAGTTTTCCGAACACTGAAGCTTTCTTT	CASSFPNTEAFF
TRBV23-1	TRBD1	TRBJ2-7	-	TGCGCCAGCAGTCCGGACAGGGGGGTTTCCTACGAGCAGTACTTC	CASSPDRGVSYEQYF